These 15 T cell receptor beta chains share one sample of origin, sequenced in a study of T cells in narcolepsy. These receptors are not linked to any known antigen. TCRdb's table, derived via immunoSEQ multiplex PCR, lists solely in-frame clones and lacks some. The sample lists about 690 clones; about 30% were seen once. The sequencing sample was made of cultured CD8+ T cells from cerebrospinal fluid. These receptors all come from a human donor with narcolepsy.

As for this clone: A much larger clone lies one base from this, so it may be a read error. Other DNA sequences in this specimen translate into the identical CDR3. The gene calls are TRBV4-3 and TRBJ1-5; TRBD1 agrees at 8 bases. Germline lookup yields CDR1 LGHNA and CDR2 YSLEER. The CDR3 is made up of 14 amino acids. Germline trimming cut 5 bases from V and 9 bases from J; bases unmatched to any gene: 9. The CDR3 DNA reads TGCGCCAGCAGCGCCGACAGGGGAGTCTCGCCCCAGCATTTT. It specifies CASSADRGVSPQHF.

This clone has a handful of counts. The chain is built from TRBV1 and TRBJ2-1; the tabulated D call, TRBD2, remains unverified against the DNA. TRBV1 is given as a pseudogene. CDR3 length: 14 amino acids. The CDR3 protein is CASSPWTSANEQFF. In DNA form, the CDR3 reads TGCGCCAGCAGCCCTTGGACTAGCGCCAATGAGCAGTTCTTC.

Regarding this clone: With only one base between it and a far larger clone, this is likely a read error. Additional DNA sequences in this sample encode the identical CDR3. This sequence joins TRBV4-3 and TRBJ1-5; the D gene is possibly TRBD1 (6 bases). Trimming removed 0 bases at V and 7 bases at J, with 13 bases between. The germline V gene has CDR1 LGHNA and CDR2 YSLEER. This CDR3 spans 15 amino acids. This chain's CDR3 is CASSQDRGGGQPQHF. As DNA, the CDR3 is TGCGCCAGCAGCCAAGATCGTGGGGGCGGGCAGCCCCAGCATTTT.

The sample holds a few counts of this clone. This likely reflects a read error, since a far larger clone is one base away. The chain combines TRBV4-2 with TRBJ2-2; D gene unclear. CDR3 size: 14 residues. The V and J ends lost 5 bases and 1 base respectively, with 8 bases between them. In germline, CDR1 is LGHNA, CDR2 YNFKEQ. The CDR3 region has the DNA TGTGCCAGCAGCGAAGGGATGAACACCGGGGAGCTGTTTTTT. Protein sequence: CASSEGMNTGELFF.

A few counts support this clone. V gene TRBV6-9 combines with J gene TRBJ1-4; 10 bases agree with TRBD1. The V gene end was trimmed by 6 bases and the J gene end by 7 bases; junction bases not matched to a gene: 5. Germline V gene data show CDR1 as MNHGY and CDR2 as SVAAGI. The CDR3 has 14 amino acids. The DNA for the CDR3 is TGTGCCAGCAGAGTGACAGGGGGCTCTGAAAAACTGTTTTTT. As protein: CASRVTGGSEKLFF.

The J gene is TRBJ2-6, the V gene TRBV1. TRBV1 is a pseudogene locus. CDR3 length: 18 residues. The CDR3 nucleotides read TGCACCAGCAGCACACGTGGTTTGTGCACAAAGCGGGCCAACGTCCTGACTTTC. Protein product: CTSSTRGLCTKRANVLTF.

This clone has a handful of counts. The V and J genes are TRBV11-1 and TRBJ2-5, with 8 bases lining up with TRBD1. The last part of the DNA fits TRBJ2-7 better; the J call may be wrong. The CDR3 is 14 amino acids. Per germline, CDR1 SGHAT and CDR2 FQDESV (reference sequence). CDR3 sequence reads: CASSTTGAPYEQYF. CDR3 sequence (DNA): TGTGCCAGCAGCACGACAGGGGCTCCCTACGAGCAGTACTTC.

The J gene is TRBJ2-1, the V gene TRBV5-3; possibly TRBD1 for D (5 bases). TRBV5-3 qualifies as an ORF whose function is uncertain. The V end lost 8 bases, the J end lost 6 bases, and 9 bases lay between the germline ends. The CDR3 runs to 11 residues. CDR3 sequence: CASSQGNEQFF. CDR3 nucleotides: TGTGCCAGCAGTCAGGGCAATGAGCAGTTCTTC.

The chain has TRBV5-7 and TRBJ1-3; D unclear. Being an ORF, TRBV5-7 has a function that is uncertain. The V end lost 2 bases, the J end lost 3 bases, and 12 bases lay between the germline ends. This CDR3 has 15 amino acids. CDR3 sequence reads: CASSLAPGVGNTIYF. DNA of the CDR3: TGTGCCAGCAGCTTAGCCCCCGGGGTTGGAAACACCATATATTTT.

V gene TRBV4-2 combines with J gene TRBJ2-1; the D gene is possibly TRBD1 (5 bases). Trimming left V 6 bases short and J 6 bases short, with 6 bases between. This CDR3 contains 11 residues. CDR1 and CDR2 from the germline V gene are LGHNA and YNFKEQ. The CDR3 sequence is CASSQGNEQFF. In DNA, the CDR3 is TGTGCCAGCAGTCAGGGCAATGAGCAGTTCTTC.

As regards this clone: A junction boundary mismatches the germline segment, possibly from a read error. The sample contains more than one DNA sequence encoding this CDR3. The CDR3 spells CASSLGVPYNSPLHF. CDR3 nucleotides: TGTGCCAGCAGCCTGGGAGTTCCCTATAATTCACCCCTCCACTTT. The V gene is TRBV5-1, the J gene TRBJ1-6, with D uncertain. In germline, CDR1 is SGHRS, CDR2 YFSETQ. This CDR3 has 15 residues.

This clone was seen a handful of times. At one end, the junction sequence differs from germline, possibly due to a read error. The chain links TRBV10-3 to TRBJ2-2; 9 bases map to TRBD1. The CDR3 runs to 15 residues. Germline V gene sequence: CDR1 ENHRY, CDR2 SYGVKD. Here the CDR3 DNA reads TGTGCCAGCAGTTACCTGACAGGGGGCACCGGGGAGCTGTTTTTT. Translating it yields CASSYLTGGTGELFF.

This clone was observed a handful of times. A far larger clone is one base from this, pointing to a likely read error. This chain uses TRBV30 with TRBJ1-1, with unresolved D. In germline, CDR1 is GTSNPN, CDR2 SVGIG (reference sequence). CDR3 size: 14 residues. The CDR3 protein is CGWSAYGPHTEAFF. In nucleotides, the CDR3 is TGTGGCTGGAGTGCCTATGGGCCCCACACTGAAGCTTTCTTT.

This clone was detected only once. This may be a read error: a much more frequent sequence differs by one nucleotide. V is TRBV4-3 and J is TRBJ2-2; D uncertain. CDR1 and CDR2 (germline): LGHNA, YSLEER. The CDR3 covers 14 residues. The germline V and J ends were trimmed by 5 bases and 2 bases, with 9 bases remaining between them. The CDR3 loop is CASSEGFNTGELFF. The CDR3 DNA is TGCGCCAGCAGCGAAGGGTTTAACACCGGGGAGCTGTTTTTT.

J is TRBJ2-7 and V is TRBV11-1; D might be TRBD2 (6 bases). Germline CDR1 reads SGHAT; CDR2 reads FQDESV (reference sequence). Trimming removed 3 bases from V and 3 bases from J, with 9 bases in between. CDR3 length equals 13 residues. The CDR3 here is CASSFAGSYEQYF. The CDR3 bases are TGTGCCAGCAGCTTTGCGGGGAGCTACGAGCAGTACTTC.